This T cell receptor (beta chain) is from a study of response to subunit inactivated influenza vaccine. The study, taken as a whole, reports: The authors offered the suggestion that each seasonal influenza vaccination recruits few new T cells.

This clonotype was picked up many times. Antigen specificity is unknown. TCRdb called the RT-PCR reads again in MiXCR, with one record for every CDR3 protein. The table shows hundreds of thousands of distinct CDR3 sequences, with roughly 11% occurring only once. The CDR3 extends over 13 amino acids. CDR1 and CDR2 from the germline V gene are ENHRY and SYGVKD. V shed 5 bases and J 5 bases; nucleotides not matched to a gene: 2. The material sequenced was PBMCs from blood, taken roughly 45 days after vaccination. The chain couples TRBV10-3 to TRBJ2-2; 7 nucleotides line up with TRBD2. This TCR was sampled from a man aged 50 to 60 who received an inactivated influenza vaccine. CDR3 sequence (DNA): TGTGCCATCAGTCCGGGGGGTACCGGGGAGCTGTTTTTT. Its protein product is CAISPGGTGELFF.